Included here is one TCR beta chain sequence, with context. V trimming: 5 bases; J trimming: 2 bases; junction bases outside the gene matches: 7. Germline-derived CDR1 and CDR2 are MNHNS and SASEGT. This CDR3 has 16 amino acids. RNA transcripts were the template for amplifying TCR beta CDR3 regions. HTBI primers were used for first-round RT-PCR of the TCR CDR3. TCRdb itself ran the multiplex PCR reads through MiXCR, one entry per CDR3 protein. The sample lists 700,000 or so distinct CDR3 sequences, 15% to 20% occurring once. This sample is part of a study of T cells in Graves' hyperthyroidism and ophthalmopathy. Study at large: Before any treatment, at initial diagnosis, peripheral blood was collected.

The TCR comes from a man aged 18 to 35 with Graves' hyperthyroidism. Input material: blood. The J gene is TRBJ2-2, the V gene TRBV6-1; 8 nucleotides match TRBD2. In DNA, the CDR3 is TGTGCCAGCAGTTGGTATCTAGCGGGCAACACCGGGGAGCTGTTTTTT. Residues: CASSWYLAGNTGELFF.